The 21 T cell receptor beta chains below were found in one sample sequenced in a study of early T cells in non-severe SARS-CoV-2 infection. MiXCR was run by TCRdb on the 5' RACE reads, yielding one entry per CDR3 protein. This sample has approximately 46,000 distinct CDR3 sequences, with 6% to 6.5% found just once. The sample comprised whole blood. Receptors originate from an adult who was a healthcare worker with PCR-confirmed SARS-CoV-2 infection or an uninfected control (not recorded which).

This clonotype was detected a few times. The V and J genes are TRBV4-3 and TRBJ1-1; D not certain. This CDR3 has 13 amino acids. Per the germline V gene, CDR1 is LGHNA and CDR2 is YSLEER. With 0 bases removed from V and 4 bases from J, the gap between germline ends came to 6 bases. CDR3 nucleotides: TGCGCCAGCAGCCAAGATGGGTTCACTGAAGCTTTCTTT. This encodes CASSQDGFTEAFF.

The V and J genes are TRBV7-9 and TRBJ2-7, with D uncertain. Germline CDR1 and CDR2: SEHNR and FQNEAQ (reference sequence). This CDR3 is built from 12 residues. V lost 1 base and J 6 bases, leaving 7 bases between the germline ends. CDR3 in amino acids: CASSLGLSEQYF. CDR3 DNA: TGTGCCAGCAGCTTAGGACTGAGCGAGCAGTACTTC.

This clonotype was observed at least ten times. This rearrangement joins TRBV5-1 to TRBJ2-3; the D gene is possibly TRBD2 (6 bases). Trimming shortened V by 6 bases and J by 6 bases, and 20 bases separated the two germline ends. The CDR3 extends over 15 amino acids. Germline values: CDR1 SGHRS, CDR2 YFSETQ. For the CDR3, the DNA is TGCGCCAGCAACGCCGGGACTCATGAATTTGATACGCAGTATTTT. Protein sequence: CASNAGTHEFDTQYF. The full variable domain, its missing parts supplied by reference TRBV5-1 and TRBJ2-3, is KAGVTQTPRYLIKTRGQQVTLSCSPISGHRSVSWYQQTPGQGLQFLFEYFSETQRNKGNFPGRFSGRQFSNSRSEMNVSTLELGDSALYLCASNAGTHEFDTQYFGPGTRLTVL.

This clonotype has ten or more counts. The chain has TRBV28 and TRBJ2-7; D is unresolved. V lost 6 bases, J lost 7 bases, and 13 bases lay in between. The CDR3 is 12 residues long. The V gene's germline CDR1 is MDHEN and CDR2 SYDVKM. The CDR3 nucleotides read TGTGCCAGCAGGATCCACAAGGGTGAGCAGTACTTC. Translated: CASRIHKGEQYF.

This clonotype was seen repeatedly, ten times or more. The genes are TRBV11-2 and TRBJ1-5, with TRBD1 as a possible D gene (5 bases). The CDR3 contains 15 residues. Germline V gives CDR1 SGHAT, CDR2 FQNNGV. V lost 6 bases and J 5 bases, leaving 17 bases between the germline ends. The CDR3 loop reads CASRQTQGKDQPQHF. CDR3 DNA sequence: TGTGCCAGCAGACAAACGCAGGGAAAGGATCAGCCCCAGCATTTT.

This clonotype was detected many times. The DNA for the CDR3 is TGTGCCAGCAGTGACTCGAAAGGGGCCGGGGAGCTGTTTTTT. Protein: CASSDSKGAGELFF. V is TRBV6-4 and J is TRBJ2-2; D may be TRBD1 (5 bases). Germline V gene lookup returns CDR1 MRHNA and CDR2 SNTAGT. V was trimmed by 0 bases and J by 6 bases, leaving 8 bases between them. CDR3 size: 14 residues.

This clonotype was seen ten or more times. This sequence joins TRBV6-1 and TRBJ2-5; 9 bases line up with TRBD2. The J segment lost 2 bases and the V segment lost 0 bases, leaving 1 base of the junction unmatched. The germline V gene encodes CDR1 MNHNS and CDR2 SASEGT. The CDR3 covers 15 residues. The DNA of the CDR3 is TGTGCCAGCAGTGAAGCTAGCGGGGGACAAGAGACCCAGTACTTC. It is translated as CASSEASGGQETQYF.

In its sample, this clonotype was seen many times. This chain joins TRBV5-1 and TRBJ2-3; unclear D gene. V was shortened by 0 bases and J by 2 bases, with 7 bases between the two germline ends. Per germline, CDR1 SGHRS and CDR2 YFSETQ. The CDR3 covers 14 residues. CDR3 amino acids: CASSLATNTDTQYF. The CDR3 DNA reads as TGCGCCAGCAGCTTGGCCACTAACACAGATACGCAGTATTTT.

This clonotype appeared many times. The chain uses TRBV10-3 and TRBJ1-1; D is uncertain. The CDR3 is 13 amino acids. CDR1 and CDR2 (germline): ENHRY, SYGVKD. Trimming pared 10 bases from V and 0 bases from J, leaving 12 bases between. Here the CDR3 reads CATEELMNTEAFF. DNA of the CDR3: TGTGCCACTGAAGAACTCATGAACACTGAAGCTTTCTTT.

This clonotype occurred a few times. The gene calls are TRBV5-5 and TRBJ1-5; D is uncertain. CDR3 length: 15 amino acids. The V and J ends lost 4 bases and 3 bases respectively, with 14 bases between them. Germline loops: CDR1 SGHKS, CDR2 YYEKEE (reference sequence). The CDR3 bases are TGTGCCAGCAGCCCGGGCCAACACTCCAATCAGCCCCAGCATTTT. Amino acid sequence: CASSPGQHSNQPQHF.

This clonotype was counted at least ten times. V usage is TRBV7-6 and J usage is TRBJ2-2; D might be TRBD2 (6 bases). Germline V gives CDR1 SGHVS, CDR2 FNYEAQ. The CDR3 runs to 17 residues. Trimming stripped 1 base from V and 3 bases from J, with 15 bases between. CDR3 nucleotides: TGTGCCAGCAGCTTAGTCGCGGGAAACTCCTACACCGGGGAGCTGTTTTTT. This translates into CASSLVAGNSYTGELFF. Variable domain in full (rest from reference TRBV7-6 and TRBJ2-2): GAGVSQSPRYKVTKRGQDVALRCDPISGHVSLYWYRQALGQGPEFLTYFNYEAQQDKSGLPNDRFSAERPEGSISTLTIQRTEQRDSAMYRCASSLVAGNSYTGELFFGEGSRLTVL.

V gene TRBV11-3 combines with J gene TRBJ1-3; no definite D call. The CDR3 is made up of 14 amino acids. V was pared by 0 bases and J by 2 bases, with 5 bases between. CDR1 and CDR2 from the germline V gene are SGHNT and YENEEA. CDR3 DNA: TGTGCCAGCAGCTTAGACGGGACTGGAAACACCATATATTTT. This translates into CASSLDGTGNTIYF.

In the case of this clonotype: A much larger clone differs by one base, so this may be a read error. J is TRBJ2-7 and V is TRBV2; D gene unclear. Deletions cut 0 bases from V and 3 bases from J, with 9 bases between. Looked up from germline, CDR1 is SNHLY and CDR2 is FYNNEI. This CDR3 spans 14 amino acids. Here the CDR3 DNA reads TGTGCCAGCAGTGAAGCGCCAGTATGCTACGAGCAGTACTTC. Translating it yields CASSEAPVCYEQYF.

This chain joins TRBV29-1 and TRBJ1-2, with unresolved D. V lost 2 bases, J lost 0 bases, and 7 bases lay in between. The CDR3 loop spans 13 amino acids. The germline gives CDR1 SQVTM, CDR2 ANQGSEA. The CDR3 here is CSVELDPNYGYTF. DNA of the CDR3: TGCAGCGTTGAATTGGATCCTAACTATGGCTACACCTTC.

This clonotype came up many times. The rearrangement joins TRBV6-5 to TRBJ2-1, with TRBD2 identical over 10 bases. After removal of 6 bases from V and 9 bases from J, the junction contained 14 bases not matched to a gene. The CDR3 loop spans 16 amino acids. Germline V lookup: CDR1 MNHEY, CDR2 SVGAGI. CDR3 coding DNA: TGTGCCAGCAGCCCCGCCGGGACTAGCGCCTCTTCTGAGCAGTTCTTC. It encodes CASSPAGTSASSEQFF.

V is TRBV6-1 and J is TRBJ2-6, with D tentatively TRBD1 (5 bases). CDR3 length: 15 residues. Germline CDR1 is MNHNS and CDR2 is SASEGT. V lost 2 bases and J lost 4, with 9 bases in between. The CDR3 loop is CASSELGAGANVLTF. The CDR3 bases are TGTGCCAGCAGTGAACTAGGGGCCGGGGCCAACGTCCTGACTTTC.

This clonotype was found many times. The gene calls are TRBV6-1 and TRBJ1-1; the D gene is possibly TRBD1 (5 bases). This CDR3 region has 14 residues. Germline V gives CDR1 MNHNS, CDR2 SASEGT. V lost 1 base to trimming and J lost 4 bases, with 10 bases between them. CDR3 protein: CASSEVRRGTEAFF. The CDR3 region has the DNA TGTGCCAGCAGTGAAGTAAGGAGGGGCACTGAAGCTTTCTTT.

This clonotype was observed at least ten times. The V and J genes are TRBV11-2 and TRBJ1-6; the D gene is possibly TRBD1 (6 bases). Germline V CDR1 and CDR2: SGHAT, FQNNGV. The CDR3 has 15 amino acids. Between the trimmed V and J ends, which lost 2 bases and 9 bases, there was a span of 14 bases. The CDR3 loop is CASSLHLPGASPLHF. CDR3 DNA sequence: TGTGCCAGCAGCTTACACCTTCCGGGGGCTTCACCCCTCCACTTT.

This clonotype has at least ten counts. The CDR3 nucleotides read TGTGCCAGCAGTGATAGTCTGCCAGAGACCCAGTACTTC. Translated: CASSDSLPETQYF. The J gene is TRBJ2-5, the V gene TRBV6-1; D is uncertain. The V gene's germline CDR1 is MNHNS and CDR2 SASEGT. The V end lost 3 bases, the J end lost 4 bases, and 9 bases lay between the germline ends. This CDR3 contains 13 residues.

This clonotype has a count of ten or more. The gene calls are TRBV30 and TRBJ2-7; D gene uncertain. This CDR3 has 12 residues. Germline-derived CDR1 and CDR2 are GTSNPN and SVGIG (reference sequence). V was clipped by 0 bases and J by 3 bases, with 6 bases between them. CDR3 nucleotide sequence: TGTGCCTGGAGTGTATGGGGCTACGAGCAGTACTTC. Translated: CAWSVWGYEQYF.

This clonotype was counted at least ten times. This chain joins TRBV6-5 and TRBJ1-5; 9 positions agree with TRBD1. This CDR3 contains 13 residues. Germline trimming cut 5 bases from V and 5 bases from J; bases unmatched to any gene: 1. Germline loops: CDR1 MNHEY, CDR2 SVGAGI. CDR3 sequence reads: CASSRDRDQPQHF. The CDR3 DNA follows: TGTGCCAGCAGTCGGGACAGGGATCAGCCCCAGCATTTT.